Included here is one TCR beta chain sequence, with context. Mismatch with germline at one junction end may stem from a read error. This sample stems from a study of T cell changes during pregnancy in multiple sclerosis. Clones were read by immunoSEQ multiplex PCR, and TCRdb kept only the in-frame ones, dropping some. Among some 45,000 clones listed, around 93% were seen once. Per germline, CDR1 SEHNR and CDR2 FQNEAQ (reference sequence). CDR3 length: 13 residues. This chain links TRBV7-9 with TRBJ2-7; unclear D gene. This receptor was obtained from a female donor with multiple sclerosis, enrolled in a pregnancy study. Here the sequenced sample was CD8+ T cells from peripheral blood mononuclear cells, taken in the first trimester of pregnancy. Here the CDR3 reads CASSPFSSHEQYF. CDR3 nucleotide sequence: TGTGCCAGCAGCCCGTTTTCCTCCCACGAGCAGTACTTC.